These 20 T cell receptor beta chains share one sample of origin, sequenced in a study of T-cell memory formation after mild COVID-19. From the 5' RACE reads, TCRdb called clonotypes with MiXCR, one entry per CDR3 protein. The table has 170,000 or so distinct CDR3 sequences, around 21% seen once. The sequenced sample was PBMCs or a T cell subset sorted from them (not recorded which). The receptors were gathered from an adult woman who had mild COVID-19 (a few samples of this study predate the infection). Cell type and time point are not known.

This clonotype was recorded at least ten times. This rearrangement joins TRBV5-1 to TRBJ2-1; perhaps TRBD2 as D (5 bases). The germline gives CDR1 SGHRS, CDR2 YFSETQ. The CDR3 is 13 amino acids. Trimming stripped 1 base from V and 8 bases from J, with 10 bases between. CDR3 nucleotide sequence: TGCGCCAGCAGCTTGATCGCGGGCCATGAGCAGTTCTTC. Translated: CASSLIAGHEQFF.

In its sample, this clonotype was seen once. The chain recombines TRBV12-3 or TRBV12-4 with TRBJ1-1, with D hard to call. The CDR3 covers 13 residues. The V end was cut by 5 bases, the J end by 3 bases, with 10 bases between. CDR3 sequence (DNA): TGTGCCAGCAGTCCTCCAGGAGACACTGAAGCTTTCTTT. The encoded protein is CASSPPGDTEAFF.

This clonotype showed up many times. The chain joins TRBV5-1 to TRBJ2-7, with D possibly being TRBD1 or TRBD2 (6 bases each). The V gene's germline CDR1 is SGHRS and CDR2 YFSETQ. V was cut by 3 bases and J by 1 base, with 11 bases left in between. The CDR3 totals 14 residues. The CDR3 protein is CASSSWGASYEQYF. The CDR3 DNA follows: TGCGCCAGCAGCTCCTGGGGGGCGTCCTACGAGCAGTACTTC.

This chain joins TRBV12-3 or TRBV12-4 and TRBJ2-2; D unresolved. This CDR3 region has 16 residues. V lost 5 bases to trimming and J lost 2 bases, with 15 bases between them. CDR3 DNA: TGTGCCAGCAGTGGAGACACCTCTGTAAACACCGGGGAGCTGTTTTTT. Protein sequence: CASSGDTSVNTGELFF.

This clonotype was counted only a few times. The rearrangement uses TRBV7-8 and TRBJ2-1; 7 bases align to TRBD2. The V segment lost 3 bases and the J segment 0 bases; nucleotides outside the gene matches: 14. This CDR3 has 19 amino acids. Germline V CDR1 and CDR2: SGHVS, FQNEAQ. The CDR3, as DNA: TGTGCCAGCAGCTTGGGGAGGGGTAGCGGGCCTAGCTCCTACAATGAGCAGTTCTTC. This sequence encodes CASSLGRGSGPSSYNEQFF.

This clonotype appeared a few times. The chain combines TRBV4-1 with TRBJ1-1; 7 nucleotides agree with TRBD1. Germline V gene data show CDR1 as MGHRA and CDR2 as YSYEKL. The CDR3 consists of 15 residues. The V gene end was trimmed by 4 bases and the J gene end by 7 bases; junction bases not matched to a gene: 12. The CDR3 region is CASSPRGDSLVEAFF. In DNA, the CDR3 is TGCGCCAGCAGCCCGCGAGGGGACAGCCTTGTTGAAGCTTTCTTT.

V is TRBV13 and J is TRBJ2-5; 8 positions agree with TRBD2. CDR1 is PRHDT and CDR2 is FYEKMQ in the germline V gene (reference sequence). V gave up 1 base and J gave up 2 bases; unmatched junction bases: 3. This CDR3 contains 15 residues. For the CDR3, the DNA is TGTGCCAGCAGCTTAGCTAGCGGGCTTCAAGAGACCCAGTACTTC. Protein product: CASSLASGLQETQYF.

This clonotype was recorded a few times. Here the CDR3 omits its conserved ending phenylalanine or tryptophan, so a read error is the likely source. The DNA is omitted, as the CDR3 cannot be located on it reliably, and the CDR3 follows TCRdb's listing. The V call is TRBV25-1, the J call TRBJ1-1; the table calls TRBD1, which could not be checked here. The germline CDR1 and CDR2 sequences are MGHDK and SYGVNS. Termini included, the CDR3 measures 14 amino acids. CDR3 amino acids: CASSPVVWRQGPGE.

The rearrangement links TRBV7-3 to TRBJ1-1; no clear D gene. V was cut by 1 base and J by 10 bases, with 13 bases left in between. The length of the CDR3 is 13 residues. Germline V gene data show CDR1 as SGHTA and CDR2 as FQGTGA. The CDR3 reads CASSLSPGTGAFF. In nucleotides, the CDR3 is TGTGCCAGCAGCTTAAGCCCAGGCACCGGAGCTTTCTTT.

This clonotype came up a few times. The rearrangement links TRBV11-2 to TRBJ1-4; unclear D gene. Per germline, CDR1 SGHAT and CDR2 FQNNGV. Trimming removed 2 bases at V and 7 bases at J, with 5 bases between. CDR3 length: 12 residues. The CDR3 sequence is CASSLTVEKLFF. CDR3 DNA: TGTGCCAGCAGCTTAACTGTTGAAAAACTGTTTTTT.

There are a few counts of this clonotype. The chain recombines TRBV27 with TRBJ2-7; 12 bases match TRBD2. CDR1 is MNHEY and CDR2 is SMNVEV in the germline V gene (reference sequence). The junction had 7 bases not matched to a gene; V was cut back by 6 bases and J by 4 bases. The CDR3 length is 15 residues. This CDR3 reads CASSPLAGGPYEQYF. The CDR3 DNA reads as TGTGCCAGCAGCCCCCTAGCGGGAGGGCCGTACGAGCAGTACTTC.

The J gene is TRBJ2-7, the V gene TRBV24-1, with no clear D. The CDR3 loop spans 13 amino acids. Germline loops: CDR1 KGHDR, CDR2 SFDVKD. Trimming left V 5 bases short and J 9 bases short, with 16 bases between. The CDR3 loop is CATSGAGILGQYF. CDR3 in DNA: TGTGCCACCAGTGGCGCAGGTATCCTTGGGCAGTACTTC.

The chain has TRBV20-1 and TRBJ2-6; D is unclear. This CDR3 has 17 amino acids. CDR1 DFQATT and CDR2 SNEGSKA come from the germline V gene (reference sequence). V lost 3 bases and J lost 0, with 15 bases in between. CDR3 residues: CSASWRESNSGANVLTF. The DNA for the CDR3 is TGCAGTGCTAGTTGGCGTGAGAGTAACTCTGGGGCCAACGTCCTGACTTTC.

This clonotype has a handful of counts. CDR3 protein: CASSAGTGEDTQYF. For the CDR3, the DNA is TGTGCCAGCAGTGCTGGGACAGGCGAGGATACGCAGTATTTT. The V gene is TRBV27, the J gene TRBJ2-3; 8 bases line up with TRBD1. This CDR3 contains 14 residues. V was clipped by 5 bases and J by 6 bases; unmatched bases: 7. The germline gives CDR1 MNHEY, CDR2 SMNVEV (reference sequence).

This chain uses TRBV24-1 with TRBJ2-3, with D perhaps TRBD2 (5 bases). Germline-derived CDR1 and CDR2 are KGHDR and SFDVKD. This CDR3 is built from 15 residues. Trimming took 4 bases from V and 8 from J, leaving 18 bases between them. CDR3 in amino acids: CATSEHSAESTTQYF. In DNA form, the CDR3 reads TGTGCCACCAGTGAGCATAGCGCCGAGTCGACTACGCAGTATTTT.

The chain recombines TRBV6-6 with TRBJ1-1, with 8 nucleotides matching TRBD1. The trim removed 8 bases at V and 1 base at J, leaving 9 bases unmatched. This CDR3 is built from 15 residues. Germline-derived CDR1 and CDR2 are MNHNY and SVGAGI (reference sequence). CDR3 sequence (DNA): TGTGCCAGCTCCCCTCTGGACAGGGCGAACACTGAAGCTTTCTTT. Its translation is CASSPLDRANTEAFF.

This clonotype was detected a few times. This chain uses TRBV3-1 with TRBJ2-7; the D gene is possibly TRBD2 (6 bases). The CDR3 loop spans 18 amino acids. V lost 0 bases and J 5 bases, leaving 23 bases between the germline ends. The germline gives CDR1 LGHDT, CDR2 YNNKEL (reference sequence). CDR3 bases: TGTGCCAGCAGCCAAGATTGGGAACCAAGCGGAGGCGGGGACGAGCAGTACTTC. This gives the protein CASSQDWEPSGGGDEQYF.

In this sample, this clonotype turned up many times. This rearrangement joins TRBV5-1 to TRBJ2-2, with D uncertain. This CDR3 region has 13 residues. Germline CDR1 is SGHRS and CDR2 is YFSETQ. Trimming cost V 6 bases and J 3 bases, with 9 bases left between them. CDR3 DNA sequence: TGCGCCAGCACTCCCCTAGACACCGGGGAGCTGTTTTTT. This codes for CASTPLDTGELFF.

This clonotype was recorded a few times. V usage is TRBV5-1 and J usage is TRBJ2-1; 9 positions match TRBD2. With V trimmed by 2 bases and J by 6 bases, 6 bases remained unmatched. CDR1 SGHRS and CDR2 YFSETQ come from the germline V gene. This CDR3 has 15 residues. The CDR3 sequence: CASSLGTSTGNEQFF. DNA of the CDR3: TGCGCCAGCAGCTTAGGGACTAGCACGGGCAATGAGCAGTTCTTC. The full variable domain, completed using reference TRBV5-1 and TRBJ2-1, is KAGVTQTPRYLIKTRGQQVTLSCSPISGHRSVSWYQQTPGQGLQFLFEYFSETQRNKGNFPGRFSGRQFSNSRSEMNVSTLELGDSALYLCASSLGTSTGNEQFFGPGTRLTVL.

As for this clonotype: A junction end diverges from the germline sequence, so it may reflect a read error. The CDR3 protein is CATGKKGHASNAGELFF. The CDR3 coding sequence is TGTGCCACTGGTAAAAAGGGTCATGCCTCGAACGCCGGGGAGCTGTTTTTT. V is TRBV24-1 and J is TRBJ2-2; no clear D gene. The germline gives CDR1 KGHDR, CDR2 SFDVKD. The CDR3 covers 17 residues.